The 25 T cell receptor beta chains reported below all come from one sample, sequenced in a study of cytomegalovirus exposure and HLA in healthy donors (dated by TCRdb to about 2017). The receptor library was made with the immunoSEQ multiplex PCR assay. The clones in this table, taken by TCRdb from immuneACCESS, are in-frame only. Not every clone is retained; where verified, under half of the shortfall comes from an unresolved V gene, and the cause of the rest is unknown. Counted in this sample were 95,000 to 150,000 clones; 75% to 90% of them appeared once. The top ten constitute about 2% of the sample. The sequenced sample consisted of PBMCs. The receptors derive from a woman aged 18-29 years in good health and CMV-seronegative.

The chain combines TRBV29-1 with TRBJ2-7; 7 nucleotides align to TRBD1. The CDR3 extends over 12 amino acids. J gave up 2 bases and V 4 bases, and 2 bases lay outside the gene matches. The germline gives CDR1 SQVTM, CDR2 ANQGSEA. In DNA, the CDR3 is TGCAGCGTTGCCCAGGGGGCCTACGAGCAGTACTTC. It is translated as CSVAQGAYEQYF.

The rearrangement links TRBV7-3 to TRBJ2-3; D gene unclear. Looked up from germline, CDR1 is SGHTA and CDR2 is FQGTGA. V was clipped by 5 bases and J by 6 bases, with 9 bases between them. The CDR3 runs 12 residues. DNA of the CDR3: TGTGCCAGCAGCCGAGGAGCGGATACGCAGTATTTT. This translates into CASSRGADTQYF.

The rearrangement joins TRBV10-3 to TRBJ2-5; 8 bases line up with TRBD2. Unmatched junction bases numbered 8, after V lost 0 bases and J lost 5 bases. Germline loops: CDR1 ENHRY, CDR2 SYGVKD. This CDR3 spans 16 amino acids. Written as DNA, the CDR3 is TGTGCCATCAGTGAGTCGGTAGCGGGATTCGGGGAGACCCAGTACTTC. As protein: CAISESVAGFGETQYF.

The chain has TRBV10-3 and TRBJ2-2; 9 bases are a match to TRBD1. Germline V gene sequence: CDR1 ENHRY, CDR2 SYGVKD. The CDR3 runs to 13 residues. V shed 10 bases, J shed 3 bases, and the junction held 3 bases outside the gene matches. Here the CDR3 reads CATRTGDTGELFF. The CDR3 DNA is TGTGCCACAAGGACAGGGGACACCGGGGAGCTGTTTTTT.

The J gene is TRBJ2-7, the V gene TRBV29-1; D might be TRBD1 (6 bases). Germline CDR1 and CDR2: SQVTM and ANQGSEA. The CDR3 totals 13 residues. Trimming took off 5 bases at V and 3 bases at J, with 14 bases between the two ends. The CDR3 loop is CSVIDRSDYEQYF. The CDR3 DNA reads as TGCAGCGTTATCGACAGGTCGGACTACGAGCAGTACTTC.

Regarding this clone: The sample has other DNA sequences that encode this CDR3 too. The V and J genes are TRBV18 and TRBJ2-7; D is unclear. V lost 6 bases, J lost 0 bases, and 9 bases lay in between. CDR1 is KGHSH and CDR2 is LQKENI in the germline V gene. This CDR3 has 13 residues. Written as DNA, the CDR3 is TGTGCCAGCTCCCCCCCCAGCTCCTACGAGCAGTACTTC. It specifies CASSPPSSYEQYF.

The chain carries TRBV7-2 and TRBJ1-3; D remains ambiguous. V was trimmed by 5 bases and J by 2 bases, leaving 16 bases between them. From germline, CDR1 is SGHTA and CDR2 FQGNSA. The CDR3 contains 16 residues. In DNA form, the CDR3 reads TGTGCCAGCAGCCCCAATGGCGGGGTTCCTGGAAACACCATATATTTT. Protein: CASSPNGGVPGNTIYF.

The CDR3 loop is CASSQSLFGQEVAGELFF. The DNA of the CDR3 is TGCGCCAGCAGTCAATCGCTCTTTGGACAGGAAGTGGCCGGGGAGCTGTTTTTT. The chain carries TRBV23-1 and TRBJ2-2; 7 bases are shared with TRBD1. TRBV23-1 is sorted into the ORF group, with uncertain function. The V and J ends lost 0 bases and 6 bases, in that order; junction bases with no gene match: 13. The CDR3 runs to 18 residues.

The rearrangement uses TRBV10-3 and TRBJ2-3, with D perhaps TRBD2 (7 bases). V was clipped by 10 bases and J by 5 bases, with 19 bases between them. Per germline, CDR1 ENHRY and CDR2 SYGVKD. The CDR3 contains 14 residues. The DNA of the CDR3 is TGTGCCAACGCGGCTGGGGGGGCGGGAGATACGCAGTATTTT. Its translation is CANAAGGAGDTQYF.

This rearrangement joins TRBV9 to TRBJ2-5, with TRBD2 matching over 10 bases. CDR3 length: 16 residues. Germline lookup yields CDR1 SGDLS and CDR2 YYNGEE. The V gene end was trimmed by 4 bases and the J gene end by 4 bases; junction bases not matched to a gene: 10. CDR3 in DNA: TGTGCCAGCAGCCCTACTCAAGCGGGAGGGGGAGAGACCCAGTACTTC. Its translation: CASSPTQAGGGETQYF. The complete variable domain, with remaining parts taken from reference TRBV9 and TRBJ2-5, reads DSGVTQTPKHLITATGQRVTLRCSPRSGDLSVYWYQQSLDQGLQFLIQYYNGEERAKGNILERFSAQQFPDLHSELNLSSLELGDSALYFCASSPTQAGGGETQYFGPGTRLLVL.

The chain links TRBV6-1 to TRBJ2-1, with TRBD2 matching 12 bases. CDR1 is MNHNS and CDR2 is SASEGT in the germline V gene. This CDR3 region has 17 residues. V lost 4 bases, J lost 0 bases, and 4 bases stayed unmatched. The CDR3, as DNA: TGTGCCAGCAGTGCGACTAGCGGGAGCCACTCCTACAATGAGCAGTTCTTC. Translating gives CASSATSGSHSYNEQFF.

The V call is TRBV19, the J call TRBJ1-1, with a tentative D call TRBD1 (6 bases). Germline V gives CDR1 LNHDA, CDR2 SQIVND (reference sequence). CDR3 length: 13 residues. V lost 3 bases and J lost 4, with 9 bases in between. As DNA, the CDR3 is TGTGCCAGTAGTATGACAGGAGGCACTGAAGCTTTCTTT. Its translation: CASSMTGGTEAFF.

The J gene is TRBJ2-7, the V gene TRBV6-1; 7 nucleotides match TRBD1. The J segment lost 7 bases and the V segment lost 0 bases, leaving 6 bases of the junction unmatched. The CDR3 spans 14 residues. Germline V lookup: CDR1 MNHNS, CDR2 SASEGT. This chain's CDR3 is CASSEAGQRGEQYF. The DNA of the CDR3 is TGTGCCAGCAGTGAAGCGGGACAGAGGGGTGAGCAGTACTTC.

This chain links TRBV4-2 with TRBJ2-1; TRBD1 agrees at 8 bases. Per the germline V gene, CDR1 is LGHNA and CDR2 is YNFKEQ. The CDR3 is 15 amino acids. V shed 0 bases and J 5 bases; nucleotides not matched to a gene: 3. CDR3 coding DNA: TGTGCCAGCAGCCAAGAGAGACAGGGGAACAATGAGCAGTTCTTC. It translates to CASSQERQGNNEQFF.

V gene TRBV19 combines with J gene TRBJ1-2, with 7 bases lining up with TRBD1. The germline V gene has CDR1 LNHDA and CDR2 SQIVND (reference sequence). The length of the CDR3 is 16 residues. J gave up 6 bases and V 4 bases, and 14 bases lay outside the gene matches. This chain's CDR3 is CASSTPGQSNPHGYTF. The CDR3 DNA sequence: TGTGCCAGTAGTACTCCGGGACAGTCAAATCCCCATGGCTACACCTTC.

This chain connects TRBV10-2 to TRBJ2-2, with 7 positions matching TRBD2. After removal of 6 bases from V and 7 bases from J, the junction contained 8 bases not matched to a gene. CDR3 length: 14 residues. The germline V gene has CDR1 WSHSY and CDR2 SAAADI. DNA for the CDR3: TGCGCCAGCAGCACTAGCGATCCTGGCGGGGAGCTGTTTTTT. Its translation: CASSTSDPGGELFF.

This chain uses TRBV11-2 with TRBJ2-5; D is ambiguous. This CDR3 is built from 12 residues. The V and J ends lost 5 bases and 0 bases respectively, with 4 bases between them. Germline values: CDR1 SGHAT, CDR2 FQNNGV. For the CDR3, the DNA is TGTGCCAGCAGCGCGAACCAAGAGACCCAGTACTTC. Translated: CASSANQETQYF.

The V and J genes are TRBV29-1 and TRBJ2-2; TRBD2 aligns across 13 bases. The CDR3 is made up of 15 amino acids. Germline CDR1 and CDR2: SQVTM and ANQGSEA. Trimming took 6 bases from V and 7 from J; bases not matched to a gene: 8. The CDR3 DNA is TGCAGCGTGGATGGGACTAGCGGGAAGGGCGGGGAGCTGTTTTTT. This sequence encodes CSVDGTSGKGGELFF.

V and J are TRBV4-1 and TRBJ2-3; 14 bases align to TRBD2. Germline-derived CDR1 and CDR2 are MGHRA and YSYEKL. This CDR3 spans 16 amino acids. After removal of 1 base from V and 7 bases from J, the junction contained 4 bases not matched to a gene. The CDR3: CASSQGGLAGAYTQYF. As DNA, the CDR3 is TGCGCCAGCAGCCAAGGGGGACTAGCGGGAGCTTATACGCAGTATTTT.

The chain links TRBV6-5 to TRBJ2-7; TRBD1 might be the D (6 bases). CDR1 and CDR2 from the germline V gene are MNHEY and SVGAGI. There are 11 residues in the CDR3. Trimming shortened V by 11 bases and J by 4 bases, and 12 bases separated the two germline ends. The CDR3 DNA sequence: TGTGCCGTGGGGACACAATACGAGCAGTACTTC. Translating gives CAVGTQYEQYF.

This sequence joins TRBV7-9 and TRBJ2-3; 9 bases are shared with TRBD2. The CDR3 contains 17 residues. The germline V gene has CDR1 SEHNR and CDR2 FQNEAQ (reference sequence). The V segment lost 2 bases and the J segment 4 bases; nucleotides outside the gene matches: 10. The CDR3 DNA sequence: TGTGCCAGCAGCTTAAGGGCGGGAGGGTTGGAGGCAGATACGCAGTATTTT. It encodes CASSLRAGGLEADTQYF.

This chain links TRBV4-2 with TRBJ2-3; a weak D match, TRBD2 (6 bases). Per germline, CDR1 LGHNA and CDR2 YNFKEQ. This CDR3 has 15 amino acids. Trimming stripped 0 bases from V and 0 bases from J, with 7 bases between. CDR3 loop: CASSQEGRSTDTQYF. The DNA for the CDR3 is TGTGCCAGCAGCCAAGAGGGGAGGAGCACAGATACGCAGTATTTT.

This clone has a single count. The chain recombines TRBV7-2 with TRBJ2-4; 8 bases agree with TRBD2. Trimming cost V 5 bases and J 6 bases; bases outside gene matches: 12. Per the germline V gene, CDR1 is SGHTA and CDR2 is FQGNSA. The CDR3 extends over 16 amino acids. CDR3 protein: CASSPGAGGGINIQYF. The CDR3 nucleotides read TGTGCCAGCAGCCCCGGTGCGGGAGGAGGGATAAACATTCAGTACTTC.

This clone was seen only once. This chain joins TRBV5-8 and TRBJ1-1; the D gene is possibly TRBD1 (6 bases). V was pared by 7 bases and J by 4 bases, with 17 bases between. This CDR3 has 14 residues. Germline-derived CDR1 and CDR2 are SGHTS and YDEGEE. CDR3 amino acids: CASYRRGMATEAFF. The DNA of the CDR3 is TGTGCCAGCTACAGAAGGGGGATGGCCACTGAAGCTTTCTTT.

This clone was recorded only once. The DNA for the CDR3 is TGTGCCAGCAGCTTAGGGTTCACTCTTACGCCCTACAATGAGCAGTTCTTC. Translation gives CASSLGFTLTPYNEQFF. The chain employs TRBV7-9 and TRBJ2-1, with D hard to call. The ends were cut back, 1 base at V and 2 bases at J, with 15 bases in the middle. The CDR3 contains 17 residues. Germline V gene data show CDR1 as SEHNR and CDR2 as FQNEAQ (reference sequence).